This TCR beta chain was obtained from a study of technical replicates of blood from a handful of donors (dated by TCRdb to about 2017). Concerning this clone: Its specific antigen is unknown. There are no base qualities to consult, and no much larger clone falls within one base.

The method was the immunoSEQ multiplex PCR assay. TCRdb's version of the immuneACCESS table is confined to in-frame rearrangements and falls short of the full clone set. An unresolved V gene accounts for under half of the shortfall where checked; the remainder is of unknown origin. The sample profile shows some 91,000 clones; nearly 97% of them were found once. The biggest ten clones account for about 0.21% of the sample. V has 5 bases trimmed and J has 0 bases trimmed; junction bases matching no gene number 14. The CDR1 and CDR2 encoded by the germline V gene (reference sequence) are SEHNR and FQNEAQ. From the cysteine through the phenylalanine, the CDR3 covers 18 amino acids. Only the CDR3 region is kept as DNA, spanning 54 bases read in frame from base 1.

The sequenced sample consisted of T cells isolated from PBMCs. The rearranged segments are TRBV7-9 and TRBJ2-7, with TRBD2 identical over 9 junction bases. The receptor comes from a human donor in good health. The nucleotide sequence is TGTGCCAGCAGCCCCCCGGGTCTAGCGGGGCCTACCTCCTACGAGCAGTACTTC. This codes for CASSPPGLAGPTSYEQYF.